The 6 T cell receptor beta chains reported below all come from one sample, sequenced in a study of T cell responses to AZD1222 COVID-19 vaccine. Only in-frame clones appear in the TCRdb table, and some are missing; sequencing was by immunoSEQ multiplex PCR. The sample records some 170,000 clones, about 92% being singletons. Specimen: peripheral blood, collected 28 days after the second AZD1222 dose. These receptors were collected from an adult who received the AZD1222 COVID-19 vaccine.

V usage is TRBV27 and J usage is TRBJ2-7; 8 bases fit TRBD2. The CDR3 is 17 amino acids. Germline values: CDR1 MNHEY, CDR2 SMNVEV (reference sequence). The junction had 14 bases not matched to a gene; V was cut back by 4 bases and J by 3 bases. The CDR3 DNA reads TGTGCCAGCAGTTGCCCGCCGGGGGGGTCCTACAACTACGAGCAGTACTTC. Protein: CASSCPPGGSYNYEQYF.

V is TRBV7-9 and J is TRBJ1-2; D might be TRBD1 (6 bases). The V end was cut by 1 base, the J end by 4 bases, with 13 bases between. Germline-derived CDR1 and CDR2 are SEHNR and FQNEAQ (reference sequence). The CDR3 totals 15 residues. The CDR3 nucleotides are TGTGCCAGCAGCTTAGGCGGACAGAGGTTCTATGGCTACACCTTC. Translation gives CASSLGGQRFYGYTF. Variable domain in full (rest from reference TRBV7-9 and TRBJ1-2): DTGVSQNPRHKITKRGQNVTFRCDPISEHNRLYWYRQTLGQGPEFLTYFQNEAQLEKSRLLSDRFSAERPKGSFSTLEIQRTEQGDSAMYLCASSLGGQRFYGYTFGSGTRLTVV.

The chain joins TRBV10-3 to TRBJ2-7; 7 nucleotides match TRBD2. Germline CDR1 is ENHRY and CDR2 is SYGVKD. This CDR3 is built from 14 residues. V dropped 4 bases and J dropped 2; count of bases not matched to a gene: 5. DNA of the CDR3: TGTGCCATCAGTGGGACGGGGGGAGCCTACGAGCAGTACTTC. Translated, it gives CAISGTGGAYEQYF.

This chain connects TRBV6-6 to TRBJ1-6; TRBD1 matches 9 bases. V shed 6 bases, J shed 10 bases, and the junction held 7 bases outside the gene matches. Germline V gene sequence: CDR1 MNHNY, CDR2 SVGAGI (reference sequence). There are 14 residues in the CDR3. The CDR3 region has the DNA TGTGCCAGCAGGTCGGGACAGGGTTGGTCACCCCTCCACTTT. It codes for CASRSGQGWSPLHF.

The rearrangement joins TRBV5-1 to TRBJ1-1, with D maybe TRBD1 (5 bases). The germline V gene has CDR1 SGHRS and CDR2 YFSETQ. This CDR3 spans 16 amino acids. Trimming took off 1 base at V and 4 bases at J, with 17 bases between the two ends. The CDR3 DNA reads TGCGCCAGCAGCTTGTCGGACACCGGGTTATTCACTGAAGCTTTCTTT. It encodes CASSLSDTGLFTEAFF.

The V and J genes are TRBV6-5 and TRBJ1-1; 10 bases match TRBD1. The V gene's germline CDR1 is MNHEY and CDR2 SVGAGI. This CDR3 spans 14 amino acids. J lost 4 bases, V lost 7 bases, and 6 bases had no gene match. The chain's CDR3 is CASTMTGGGTEAFF. CDR3 in DNA: TGTGCCAGCACTATGACAGGGGGCGGCACTGAAGCTTTCTTT.